The clone carrying this TCR beta chain appeared many times. Its antigen remains unknown. The study co-extracted DNA and RNA from roughly 20-30 mg of unsorted bulk tissue. All tumor specimens exceeded 80% viable tumor cells. The sample belongs to a study of tumor-infiltrating lymphocytes in primary liver carcinoma. Study-level points and caveats: About 7-25% of top clones, no more, were shared by all five regions. Tumor region pairs outstripped tumor-adjacent and tumor-blood pairs in overlap.

The input was approximately 500 ng total RNA; TCR beta cDNA was made from it with a constant-region primer. TCR beta libraries came from three nested multiplex PCR rounds using slightly modified ARM-PCR. The opening two PCR rounds, ten to eleven cycles each, paired TRBV1-TRBV30 forward primers with a C-beta reverse primer. TCRdb independently ran MiXCR on the multiplex PCR reads; one entry per CDR3 protein. The sample lists about 100,000 distinct CDR3 sequences, about 70% occurring once. CDR1 is SQVTM, CDR2 ANQGSEA, per germline. V shed 6 bases and J shed 4 bases, with 16 bases lying between them. The CDR3 covers 13 residues.

The rearrangement joins TRBV29-1 to TRBJ2-7, with a weak D call TRBD1 (6 bases). The sample comprised liver tumor tissue from sampling region 5. Subset noted: tumor region T5, tumor centre. The clonotype comes from a woman aged 55-69 years with primary liver carcinoma and hepatitis B virus infection. DNA of the CDR3: TGCAGCGTGTGTACAGGGTCTCCGTACGAGCAGTACTTC. Amino acids: CSVCTGSPYEQYF.